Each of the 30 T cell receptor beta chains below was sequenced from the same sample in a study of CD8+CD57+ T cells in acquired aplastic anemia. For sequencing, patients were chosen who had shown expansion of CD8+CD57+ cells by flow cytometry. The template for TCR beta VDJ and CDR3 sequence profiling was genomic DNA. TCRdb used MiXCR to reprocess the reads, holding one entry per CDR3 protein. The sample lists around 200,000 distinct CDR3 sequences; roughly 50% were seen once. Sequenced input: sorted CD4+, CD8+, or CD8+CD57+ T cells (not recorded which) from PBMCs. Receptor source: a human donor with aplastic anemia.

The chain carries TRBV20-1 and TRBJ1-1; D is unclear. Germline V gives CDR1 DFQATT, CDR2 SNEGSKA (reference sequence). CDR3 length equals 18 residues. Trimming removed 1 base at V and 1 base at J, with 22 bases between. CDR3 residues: CSARGTVARRLKNTEAFF. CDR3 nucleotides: TGCAGTGCTAGAGGTACAGTGGCCAGACGGTTAAAGAACACTGAAGCTTTCTTT.

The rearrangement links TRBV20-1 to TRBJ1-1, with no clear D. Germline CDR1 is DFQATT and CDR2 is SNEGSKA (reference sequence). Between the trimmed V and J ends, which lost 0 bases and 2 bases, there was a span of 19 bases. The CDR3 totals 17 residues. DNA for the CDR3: TGCAGTGCTAGAGATGAAGTTCTTGAGCTCGTTAACACTGAAGCTTTCTTT. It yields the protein CSARDEVLELVNTEAFF.

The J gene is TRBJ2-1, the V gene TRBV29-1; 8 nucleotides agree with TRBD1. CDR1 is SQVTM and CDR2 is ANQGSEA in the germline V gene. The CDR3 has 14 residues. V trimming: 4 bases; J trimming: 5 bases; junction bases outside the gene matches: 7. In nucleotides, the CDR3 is TGCAGCGTTGTAGCCGGACAGGGTAACAATGAGCAGTTCTTC. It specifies CSVVAGQGNNEQFF.

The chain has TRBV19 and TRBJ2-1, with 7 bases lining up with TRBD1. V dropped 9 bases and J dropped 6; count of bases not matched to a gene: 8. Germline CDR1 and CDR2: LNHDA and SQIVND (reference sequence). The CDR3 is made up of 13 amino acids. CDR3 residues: CASSRDRSNEQFF. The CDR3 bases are TGTGCCAGCAGCCGGGACAGATCCAATGAGCAGTTCTTC.

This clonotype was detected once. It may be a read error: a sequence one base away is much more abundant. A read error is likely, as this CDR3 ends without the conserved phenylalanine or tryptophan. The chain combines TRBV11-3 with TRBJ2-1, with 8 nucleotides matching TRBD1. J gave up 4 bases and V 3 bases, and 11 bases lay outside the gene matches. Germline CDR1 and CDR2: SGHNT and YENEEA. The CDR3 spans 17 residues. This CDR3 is CASSLSRGLVVYNEQFL. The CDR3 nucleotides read TGTGCCAGCAGCTTGTCCAGGGGGCTAGTGGTGTACAATGAGCAGTTCCTC.

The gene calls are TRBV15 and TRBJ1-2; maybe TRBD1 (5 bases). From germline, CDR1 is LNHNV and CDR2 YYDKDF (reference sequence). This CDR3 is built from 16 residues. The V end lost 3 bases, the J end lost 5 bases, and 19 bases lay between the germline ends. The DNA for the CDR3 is TGTGCCACCAGCAGGTACCCCGGGACTGTGGTTTATGGCTACACCTTC. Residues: CATSRYPGTVVYGYTF.

The CDR3 is CASSPSGRMGYEQYF. The CDR3 nucleotides are TGTGCCAGCAGTCCTAGCGGGAGAATGGGCTACGAGCAGTACTTC. The V call is TRBV7-2, the J call TRBJ2-7; 10 positions agree with TRBD2. There are 15 residues in the CDR3. CDR1 is SGHTA and CDR2 is FQGNSA in the germline V gene. V gave up 6 bases and J gave up 3 bases; unmatched junction bases: 8.

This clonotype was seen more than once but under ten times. CDR3 region: CASSLSGVGSTEAFF. The CDR3 region has the DNA TGTGCCAGCAGTTTATCGGGTGTGGGGAGCACTGAAGCTTTCTTT. The chain is built from TRBV27 and TRBJ1-1; no clear D gene. Trimming cost V 0 bases and J 4 bases, with 12 bases left between them. The CDR3 sequence is 15 residues long. CDR1 is MNHEY and CDR2 is SMNVEV in the germline V gene (reference sequence).

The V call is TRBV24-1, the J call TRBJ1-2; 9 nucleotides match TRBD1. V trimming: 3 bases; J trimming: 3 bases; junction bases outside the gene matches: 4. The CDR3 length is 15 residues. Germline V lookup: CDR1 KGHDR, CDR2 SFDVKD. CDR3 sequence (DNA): TGTGCCACCAGTGATAGGACAGGGGATTACTATGGCTACACCTTC. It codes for CATSDRTGDYYGYTF.

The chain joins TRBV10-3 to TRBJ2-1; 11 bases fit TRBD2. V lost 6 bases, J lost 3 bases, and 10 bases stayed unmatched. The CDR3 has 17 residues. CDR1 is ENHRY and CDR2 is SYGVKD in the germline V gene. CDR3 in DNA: TGTGCCATCAGACCTGTCGGGCTAGCGGGGGGCTACAATGAGCAGTTCTTC. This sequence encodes CAIRPVGLAGGYNEQFF.

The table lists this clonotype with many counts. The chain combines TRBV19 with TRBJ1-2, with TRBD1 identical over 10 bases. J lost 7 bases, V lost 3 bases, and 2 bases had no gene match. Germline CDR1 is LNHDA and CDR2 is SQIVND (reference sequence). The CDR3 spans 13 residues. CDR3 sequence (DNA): TGTGCCAGTAGTATCCGGGACAGGGGTGGCTACACCTTC. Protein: CASSIRDRGGYTF.

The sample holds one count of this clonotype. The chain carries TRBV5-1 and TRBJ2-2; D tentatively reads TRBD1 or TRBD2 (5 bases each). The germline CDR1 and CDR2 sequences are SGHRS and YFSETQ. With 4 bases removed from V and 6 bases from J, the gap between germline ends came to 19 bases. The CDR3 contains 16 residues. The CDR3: CASSQYGTGHSGELFF. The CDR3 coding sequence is TGCGCCAGCAGCCAGTACGGGACCGGGCACTCCGGGGAGCTGTTTTTT.

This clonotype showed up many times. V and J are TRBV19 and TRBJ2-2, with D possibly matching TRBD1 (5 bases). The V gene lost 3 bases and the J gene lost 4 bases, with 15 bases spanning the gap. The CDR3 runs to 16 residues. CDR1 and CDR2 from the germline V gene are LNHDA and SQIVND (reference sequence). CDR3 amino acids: CASSMRRTRVTGELFF. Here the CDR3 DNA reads TGTGCCAGTAGTATGAGGCGGACACGTGTCACCGGGGAGCTGTTTTTT.

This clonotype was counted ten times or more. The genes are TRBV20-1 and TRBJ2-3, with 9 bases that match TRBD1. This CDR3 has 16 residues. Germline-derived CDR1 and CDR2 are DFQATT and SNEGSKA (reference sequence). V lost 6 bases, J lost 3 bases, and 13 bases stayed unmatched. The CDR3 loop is CSAYYAGTGKTDTQYF. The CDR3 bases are TGCAGTGCATATTATGCCGGGACAGGGAAGACAGATACGCAGTATTTT.

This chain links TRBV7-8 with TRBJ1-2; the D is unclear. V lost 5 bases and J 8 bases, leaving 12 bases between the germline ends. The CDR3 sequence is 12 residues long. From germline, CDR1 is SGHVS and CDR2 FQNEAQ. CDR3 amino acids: CASSTDRIGYTF. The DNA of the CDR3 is TGTGCCAGCAGCACCGATCGTATCGGCTACACCTTC.

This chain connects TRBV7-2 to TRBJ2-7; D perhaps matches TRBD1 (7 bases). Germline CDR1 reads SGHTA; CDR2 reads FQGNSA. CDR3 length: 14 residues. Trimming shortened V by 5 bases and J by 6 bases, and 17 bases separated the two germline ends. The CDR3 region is CASSETGAGSEQYF. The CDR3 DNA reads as TGTGCCAGCAGCGAAACAGGGGCCGGGAGCGAGCAGTACTTC.

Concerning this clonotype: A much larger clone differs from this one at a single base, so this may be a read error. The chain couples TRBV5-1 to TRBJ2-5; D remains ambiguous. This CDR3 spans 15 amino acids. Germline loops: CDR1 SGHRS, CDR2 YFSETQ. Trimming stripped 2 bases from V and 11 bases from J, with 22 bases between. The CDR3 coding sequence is TGCGCCAGCAGCTTAAGTGACTCGGCCCACAATGAGCAGTACTTC. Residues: CASSLSDSAHNEQYF.

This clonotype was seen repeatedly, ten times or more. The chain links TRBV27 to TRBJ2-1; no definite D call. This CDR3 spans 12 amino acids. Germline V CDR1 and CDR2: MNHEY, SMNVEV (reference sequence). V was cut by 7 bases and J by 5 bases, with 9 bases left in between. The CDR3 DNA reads TGTGCCAGCAAGCCCTCTCACAATGAGCAGTTCTTC. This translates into CASKPSHNEQFF.

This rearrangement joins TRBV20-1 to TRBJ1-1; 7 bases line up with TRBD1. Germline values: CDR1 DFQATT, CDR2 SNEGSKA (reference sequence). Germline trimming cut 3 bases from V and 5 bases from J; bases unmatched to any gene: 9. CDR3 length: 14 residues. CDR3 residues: CSASRQGAVTEAFF. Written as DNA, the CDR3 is TGCAGTGCTAGCAGACAGGGTGCGGTAACTGAAGCTTTCTTT.

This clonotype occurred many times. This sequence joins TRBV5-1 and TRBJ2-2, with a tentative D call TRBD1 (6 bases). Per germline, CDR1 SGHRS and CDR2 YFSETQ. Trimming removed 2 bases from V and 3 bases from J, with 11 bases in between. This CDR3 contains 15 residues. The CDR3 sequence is CASSFSEGDTGELFF. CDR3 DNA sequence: TGCGCCAGCAGCTTTAGCGAGGGGGACACCGGGGAGCTGTTTTTT.

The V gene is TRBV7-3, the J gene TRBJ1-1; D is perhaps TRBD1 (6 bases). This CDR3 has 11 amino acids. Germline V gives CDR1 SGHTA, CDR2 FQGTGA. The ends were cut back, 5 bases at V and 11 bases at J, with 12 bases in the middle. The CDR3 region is CASSERGWAFF. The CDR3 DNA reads TGTGCCAGCAGCGAGAGGGGGTGGGCTTTCTTT.

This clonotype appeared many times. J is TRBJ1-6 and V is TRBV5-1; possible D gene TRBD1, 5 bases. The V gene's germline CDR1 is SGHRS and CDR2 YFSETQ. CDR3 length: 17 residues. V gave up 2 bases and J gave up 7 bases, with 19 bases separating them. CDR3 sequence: CASSLTDSRLSNSPLHF. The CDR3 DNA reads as TGCGCCAGCAGCTTAACCGACAGTCGACTTTCGAATTCACCCCTCCACTTT. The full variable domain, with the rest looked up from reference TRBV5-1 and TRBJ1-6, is KAGVTQTPRYLIKTRGQQVTLSCSPISGHRSVSWYQQTPGQGLQFLFEYFSETQRNKGNFPGRFSGRQFSNSRSEMNVSTLELGDSALYLCASSLTDSRLSNSPLHFGNGTRLTVT.

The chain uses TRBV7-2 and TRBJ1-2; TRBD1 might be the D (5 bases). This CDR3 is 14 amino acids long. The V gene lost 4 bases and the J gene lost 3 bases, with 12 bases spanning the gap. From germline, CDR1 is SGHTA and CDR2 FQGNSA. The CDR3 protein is CASSYLGGDYGYTF. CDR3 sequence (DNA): TGTGCCAGCAGCTACCTTGGGGGGGACTATGGCTACACCTTC. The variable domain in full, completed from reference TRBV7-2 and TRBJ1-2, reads GAGVSQSPSNKVTEKGKDVELRCDPISGHTALYWYRQSLGQGLEFLIYFQGNSAPDKSGLPSDRFSAERTGGSVSTLTIQRTQQEDSAVYLCASSYLGGDYGYTFGSGTRLTVV.

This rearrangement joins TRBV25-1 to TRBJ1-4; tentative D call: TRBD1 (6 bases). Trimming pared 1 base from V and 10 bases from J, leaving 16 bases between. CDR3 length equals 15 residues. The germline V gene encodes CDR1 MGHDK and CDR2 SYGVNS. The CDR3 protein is CASSESPGGGGKLFF. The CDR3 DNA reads TGTGCCAGCAGTGAATCACCGGGGGGCGGTGGAAAACTGTTTTTT.

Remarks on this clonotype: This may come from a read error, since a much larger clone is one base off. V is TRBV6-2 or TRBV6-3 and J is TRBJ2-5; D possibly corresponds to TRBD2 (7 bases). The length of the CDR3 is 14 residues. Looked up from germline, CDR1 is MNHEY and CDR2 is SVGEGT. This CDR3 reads CASSTGGLSETRYF. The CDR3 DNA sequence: TGTGCCAGCAGTACCGGGGGGCTGTCGGAGACCCGGTACTTC.

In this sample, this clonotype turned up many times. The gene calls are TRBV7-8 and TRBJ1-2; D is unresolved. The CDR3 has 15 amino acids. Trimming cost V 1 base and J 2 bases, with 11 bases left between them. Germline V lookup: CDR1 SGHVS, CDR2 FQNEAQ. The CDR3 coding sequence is TGTGCCAGCAGCTTAGTAGCGGCAGCCAACTATGGCTACACCTTC. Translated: CASSLVAAANYGYTF.

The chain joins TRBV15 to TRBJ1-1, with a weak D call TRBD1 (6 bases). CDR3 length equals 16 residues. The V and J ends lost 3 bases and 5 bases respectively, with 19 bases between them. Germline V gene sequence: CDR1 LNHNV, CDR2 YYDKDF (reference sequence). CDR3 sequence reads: CATSSSRGPRGTEAFF. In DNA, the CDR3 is TGTGCCACCAGCAGCAGTAGGGGTCCAAGGGGGACTGAAGCTTTCTTT. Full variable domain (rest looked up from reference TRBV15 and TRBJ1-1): DAMVIQNPRYQVTQFGKPVTLSCSQTLNHNVMYWYQQKSSQAPKLLFHYYDKDFNNEADTPDNFQSRRPNTSFCFLDIRSPGLGDTAMYLCATSSSRGPRGTEAFFGQGTRLTVV.

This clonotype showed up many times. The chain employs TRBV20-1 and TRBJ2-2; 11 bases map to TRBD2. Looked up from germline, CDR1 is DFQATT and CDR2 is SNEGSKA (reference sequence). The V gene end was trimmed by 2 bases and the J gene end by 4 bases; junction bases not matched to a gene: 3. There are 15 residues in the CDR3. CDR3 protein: CSARIAGGITGELFF. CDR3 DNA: TGCAGTGCTAGAATAGCGGGGGGGATCACCGGGGAGCTGTTTTTT.

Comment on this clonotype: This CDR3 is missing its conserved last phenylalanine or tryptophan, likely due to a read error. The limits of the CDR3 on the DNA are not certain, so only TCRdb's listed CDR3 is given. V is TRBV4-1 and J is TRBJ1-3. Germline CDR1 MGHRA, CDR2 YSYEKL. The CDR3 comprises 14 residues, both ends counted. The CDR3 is CASSQDPRLAGRHT.

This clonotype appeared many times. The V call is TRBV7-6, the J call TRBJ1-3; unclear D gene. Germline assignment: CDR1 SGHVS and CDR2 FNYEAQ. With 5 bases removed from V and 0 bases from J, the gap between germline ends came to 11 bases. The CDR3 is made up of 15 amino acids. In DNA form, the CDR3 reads TGTGCCAGCAGCCCCACTGCGGACTCTGGAAACACCATATATTTT. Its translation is CASSPTADSGNTIYF.